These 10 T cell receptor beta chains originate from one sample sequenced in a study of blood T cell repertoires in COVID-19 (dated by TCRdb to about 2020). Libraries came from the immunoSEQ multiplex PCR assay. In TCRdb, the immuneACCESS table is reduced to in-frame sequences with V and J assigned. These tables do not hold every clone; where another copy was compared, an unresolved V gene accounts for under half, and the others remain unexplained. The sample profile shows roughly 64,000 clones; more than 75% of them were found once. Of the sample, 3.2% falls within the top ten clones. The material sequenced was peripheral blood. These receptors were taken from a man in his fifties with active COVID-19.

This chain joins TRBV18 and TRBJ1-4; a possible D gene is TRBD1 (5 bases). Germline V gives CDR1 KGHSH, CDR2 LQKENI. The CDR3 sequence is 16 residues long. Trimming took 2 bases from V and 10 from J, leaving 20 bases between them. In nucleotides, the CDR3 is TGTGCCAGCTCACCAGGGGCGGAGCGTATCTATGGAAAACTGTTTTTT. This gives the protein CASSPGAERIYGKLFF. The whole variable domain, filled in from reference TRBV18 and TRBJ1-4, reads NAGVMQNPRHLVRRRGQEARLRCSPMKGHSHVYWYRQLPEEGLKFMVYLQKENIIDESGMPKERFSAEFPKEGPSILRIQQVVRGDSAAYFCASSPGAERIYGKLFFGSGTQLSVL.

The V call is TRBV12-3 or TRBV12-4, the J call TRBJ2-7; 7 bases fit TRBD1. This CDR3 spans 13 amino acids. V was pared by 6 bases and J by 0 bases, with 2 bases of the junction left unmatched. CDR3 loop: CASRGDSSYEQYF. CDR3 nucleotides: TGTGCCAGCAGGGGGGACAGCTCCTACGAGCAGTACTTC.

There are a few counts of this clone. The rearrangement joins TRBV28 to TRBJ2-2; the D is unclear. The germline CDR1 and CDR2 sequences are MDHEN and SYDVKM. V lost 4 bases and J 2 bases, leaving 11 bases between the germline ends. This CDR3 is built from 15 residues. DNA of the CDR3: TGTGCCAGCAGTTCCGCGAGCTCTAACACCGGGGAGCTGTTTTTT. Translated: CASSSASSNTGELFF.

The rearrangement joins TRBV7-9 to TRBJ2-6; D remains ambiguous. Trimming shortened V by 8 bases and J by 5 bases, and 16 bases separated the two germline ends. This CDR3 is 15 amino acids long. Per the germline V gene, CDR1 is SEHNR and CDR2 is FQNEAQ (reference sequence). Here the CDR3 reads CASRSPARWANVLTF. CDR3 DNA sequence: TGTGCCAGCCGATCGCCCGCTCGGTGGGCCAACGTCCTGACTTTC.

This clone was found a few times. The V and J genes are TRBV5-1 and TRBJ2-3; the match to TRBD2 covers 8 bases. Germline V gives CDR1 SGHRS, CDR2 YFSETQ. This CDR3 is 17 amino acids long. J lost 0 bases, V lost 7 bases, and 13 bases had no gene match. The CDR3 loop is CASQPTRGGSSTDTQYF. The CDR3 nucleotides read TGCGCCAGCCAACCGACCCGGGGGGGTTCTAGCACAGATACGCAGTATTTT.

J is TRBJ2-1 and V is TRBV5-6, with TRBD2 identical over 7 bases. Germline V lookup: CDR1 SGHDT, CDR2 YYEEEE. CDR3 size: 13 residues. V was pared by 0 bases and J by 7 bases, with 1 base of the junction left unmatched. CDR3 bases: TGTGCCAGCAGCTTGGGGGAGGGGAATGAGCAGTTCTTC. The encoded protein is CASSLGEGNEQFF.

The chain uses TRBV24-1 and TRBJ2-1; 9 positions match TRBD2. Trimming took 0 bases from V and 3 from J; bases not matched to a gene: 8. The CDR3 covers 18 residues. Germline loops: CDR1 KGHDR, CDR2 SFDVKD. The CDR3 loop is CATSDLSSSGSFYNEQFF. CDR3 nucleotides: TGTGCCACCAGTGATTTGTCAAGTAGCGGGAGCTTCTACAATGAGCAGTTCTTC.

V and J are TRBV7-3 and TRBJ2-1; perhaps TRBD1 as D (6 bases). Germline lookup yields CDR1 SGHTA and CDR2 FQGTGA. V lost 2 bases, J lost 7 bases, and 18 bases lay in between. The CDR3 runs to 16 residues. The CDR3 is CASSLEARARGNEQFF. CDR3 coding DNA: TGTGCCAGCAGCTTAGAGGCCCGCGCCAGGGGTAATGAGCAGTTCTTC.

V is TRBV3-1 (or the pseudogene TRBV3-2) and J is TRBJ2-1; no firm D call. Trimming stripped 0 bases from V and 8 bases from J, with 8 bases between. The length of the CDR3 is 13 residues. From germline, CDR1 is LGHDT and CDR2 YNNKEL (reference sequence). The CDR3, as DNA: TGTGCCAGCAGCCAAGACAGGCTCCATGAGCAGTTCTTC. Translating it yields CASSQDRLHEQFF.

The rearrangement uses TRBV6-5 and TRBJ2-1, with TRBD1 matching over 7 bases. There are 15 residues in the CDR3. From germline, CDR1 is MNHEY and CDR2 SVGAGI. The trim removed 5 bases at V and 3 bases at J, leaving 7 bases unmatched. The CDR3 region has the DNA TGTGCCAGCAGTACAGGGGACAAATACTACAATGAGCAGTTCTTC. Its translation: CASSTGDKYYNEQFF.